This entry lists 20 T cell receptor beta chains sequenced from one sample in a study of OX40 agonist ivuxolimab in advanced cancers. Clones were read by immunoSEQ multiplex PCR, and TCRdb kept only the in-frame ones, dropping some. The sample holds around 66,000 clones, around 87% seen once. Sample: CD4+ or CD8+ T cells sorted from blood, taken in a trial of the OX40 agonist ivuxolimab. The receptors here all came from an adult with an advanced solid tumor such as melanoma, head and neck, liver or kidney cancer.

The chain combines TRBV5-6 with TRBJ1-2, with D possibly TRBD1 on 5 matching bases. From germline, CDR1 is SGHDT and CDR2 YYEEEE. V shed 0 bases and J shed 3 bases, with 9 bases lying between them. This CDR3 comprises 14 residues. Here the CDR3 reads CASSLVGEYYGYTF. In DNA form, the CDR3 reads TGTGCCAGCAGCTTGGTAGGGGAGTACTATGGCTACACCTTC.

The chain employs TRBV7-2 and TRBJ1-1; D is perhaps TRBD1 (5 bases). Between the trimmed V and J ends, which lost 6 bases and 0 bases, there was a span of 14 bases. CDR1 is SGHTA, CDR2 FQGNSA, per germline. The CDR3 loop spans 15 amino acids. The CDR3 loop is CASRATTAMNTEAFF. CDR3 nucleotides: TGTGCCAGCAGAGCCACGACAGCCATGAACACTGAAGCTTTCTTT. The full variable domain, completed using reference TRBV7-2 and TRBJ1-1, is GAGVSQSPSNKVTEKGKDVELRCDPISGHTALYWYRQSLGQGLEFLIYFQGNSAPDKSGLPSDRFSAERTGGSVSTLTIQRTQQEDSAVYLCASRATTAMNTEAFFGQGTRLTVV.

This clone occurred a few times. DNA for the CDR3: TGTGCCAGTAGTATATCGACCGGGGAGCTGTTTTTT. Translation gives CASSISTGELFF. The chain combines TRBV19 with TRBJ2-2; unclear D gene. Trimming pared 2 bases from V and 5 bases from J, leaving 3 bases between. Germline V CDR1 and CDR2: LNHDA, SQIVND (reference sequence). The CDR3 extends over 12 amino acids.

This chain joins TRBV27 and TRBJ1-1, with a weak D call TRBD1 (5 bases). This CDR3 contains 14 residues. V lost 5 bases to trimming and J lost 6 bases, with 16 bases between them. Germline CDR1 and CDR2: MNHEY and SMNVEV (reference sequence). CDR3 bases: TGTGCCAGCAGTCTCAGGAGGGGAGGGTCTGAAGCTTTCTTT. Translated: CASSLRRGGSEAFF.

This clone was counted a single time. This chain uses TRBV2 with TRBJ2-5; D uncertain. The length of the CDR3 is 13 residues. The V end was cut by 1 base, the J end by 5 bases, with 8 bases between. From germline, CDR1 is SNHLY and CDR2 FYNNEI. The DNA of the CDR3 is TGTGCCAGCAGTGAAGGAGGTGGGGAGACCCAGTACTTC. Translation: CASSEGGGETQYF.

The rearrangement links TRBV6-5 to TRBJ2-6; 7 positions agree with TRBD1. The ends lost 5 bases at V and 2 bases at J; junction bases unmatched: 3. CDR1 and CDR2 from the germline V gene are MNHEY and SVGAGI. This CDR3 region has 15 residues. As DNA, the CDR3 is TGTGCCAGCAGTCCTCAGGGGGCTGGGGCCAACGTCCTGACTTTC. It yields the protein CASSPQGAGANVLTF.

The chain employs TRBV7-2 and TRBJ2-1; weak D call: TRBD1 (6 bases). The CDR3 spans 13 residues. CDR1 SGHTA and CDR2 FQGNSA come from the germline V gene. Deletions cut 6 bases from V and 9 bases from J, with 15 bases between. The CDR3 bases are TGTGCCAGCAGACAGACAGGAGCAAGTGAGCAGTTCTTC. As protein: CASRQTGASEQFF.

The CDR3 bases are TGTGCCAGCAGCCCTTCCTCCGGGACGGGAAATGAAAAACTGTTTTTT. Its translation: CASSPSSGTGNEKLFF. V and J are TRBV5-4 and TRBJ1-4, with D maybe TRBD1 (5 bases). There are 16 residues in the CDR3. V was clipped by 4 bases and J by 5 bases, with 18 bases between them. Germline V gene data show CDR1 as SGHNT and CDR2 as YYREEE (reference sequence).

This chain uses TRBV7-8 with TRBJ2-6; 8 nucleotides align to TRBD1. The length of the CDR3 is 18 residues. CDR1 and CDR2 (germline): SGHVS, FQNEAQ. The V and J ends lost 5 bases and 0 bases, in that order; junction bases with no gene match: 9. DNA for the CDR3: TGTGCCAGCAGCCCTCAGGGGGCGCCCAGCTCTGGGGCCAACGTCCTGACTTTC. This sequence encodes CASSPQGAPSSGANVLTF.

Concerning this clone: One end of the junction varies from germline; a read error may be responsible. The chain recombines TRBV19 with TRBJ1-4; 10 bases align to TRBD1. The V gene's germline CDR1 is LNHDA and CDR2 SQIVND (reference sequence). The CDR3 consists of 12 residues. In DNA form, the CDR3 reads TGTGCCAGTAGTGTCCCGGGACAGGGGACAGTTTTT. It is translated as CASSVPGQGTVF.

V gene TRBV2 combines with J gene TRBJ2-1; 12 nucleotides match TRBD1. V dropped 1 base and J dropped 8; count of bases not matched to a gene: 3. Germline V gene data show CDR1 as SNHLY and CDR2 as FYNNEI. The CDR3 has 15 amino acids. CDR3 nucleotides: TGTGCCAGCAGTGAAGTGGGGACAGGGGGCGATGAGCAGTTCTTC. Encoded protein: CASSEVGTGGDEQFF.

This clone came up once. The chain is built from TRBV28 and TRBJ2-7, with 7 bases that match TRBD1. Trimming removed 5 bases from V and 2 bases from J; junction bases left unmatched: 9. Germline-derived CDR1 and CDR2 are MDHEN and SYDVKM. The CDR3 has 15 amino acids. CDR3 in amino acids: CASSPSGDRTYEQYF. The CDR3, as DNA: TGTGCCAGCAGTCCAAGTGGGGACAGAACCTACGAGCAGTACTTC.

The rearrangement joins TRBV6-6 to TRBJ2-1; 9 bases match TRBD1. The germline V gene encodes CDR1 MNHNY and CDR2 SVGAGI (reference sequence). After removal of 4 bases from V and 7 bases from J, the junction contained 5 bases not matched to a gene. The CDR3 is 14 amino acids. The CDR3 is CASSLAGTGNEQFF. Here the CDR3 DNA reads TGTGCCAGCAGTTTAGCCGGGACAGGGAATGAGCAGTTCTTC.

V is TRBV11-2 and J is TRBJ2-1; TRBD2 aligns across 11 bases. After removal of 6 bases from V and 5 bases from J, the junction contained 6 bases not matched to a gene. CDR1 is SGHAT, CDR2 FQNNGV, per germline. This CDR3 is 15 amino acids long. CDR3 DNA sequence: TGTGCCAGCAGACCAACTAGCGGGGGTAACAATGAGCAGTTCTTC. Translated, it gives CASRPTSGGNNEQFF.

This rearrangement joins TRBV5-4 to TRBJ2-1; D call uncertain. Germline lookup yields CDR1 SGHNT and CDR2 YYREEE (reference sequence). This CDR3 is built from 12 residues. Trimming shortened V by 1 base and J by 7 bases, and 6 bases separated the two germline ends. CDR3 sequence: CASSLQRNEQFF. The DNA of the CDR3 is TGTGCCAGCAGCTTGCAACGTAATGAGCAGTTCTTC. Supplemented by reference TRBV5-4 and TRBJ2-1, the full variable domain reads ETGVTQSPTHLIKTRGQQVTLRCSSQSGHNTVSWYQQALGQGPQFIFQYYREEENGRGNFPPRFSGLQFPNYSSELNVNALELDDSALYLCASSLQRNEQFFGPGTRLTVL.

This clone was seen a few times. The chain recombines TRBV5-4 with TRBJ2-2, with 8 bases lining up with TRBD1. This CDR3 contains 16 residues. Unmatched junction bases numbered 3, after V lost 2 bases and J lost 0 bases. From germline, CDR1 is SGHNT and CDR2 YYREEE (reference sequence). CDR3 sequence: CASSFSGGANTGELFF. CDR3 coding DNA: TGTGCCAGCAGCTTTTCAGGGGGCGCGAACACCGGGGAGCTGTTTTTT. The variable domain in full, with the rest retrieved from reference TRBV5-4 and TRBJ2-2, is ETGVTQSPTHLIKTRGQQVTLRCSSQSGHNTVSWYQQALGQGPQFIFQYYREEENGRGNFPPRFSGLQFPNYSSELNVNALELDDSALYLCASSFSGGANTGELFFGEGSRLTVL.

CDR3 sequence: CASSLKHRATNLATNEKLFF. As DNA, the CDR3 is TGTGCCAGCAGTTTAAAGCACAGGGCGACAAACCTAGCAACTAATGAAAAACTGTTTTTT. The chain has TRBV27 and TRBJ1-4, with D tentatively TRBD1 (6 bases). The V and J ends lost 2 bases and 0 bases respectively, with 22 bases between them. CDR3 length: 20 amino acids. Germline CDR1 reads MNHEY; CDR2 reads SMNVEV (reference sequence).

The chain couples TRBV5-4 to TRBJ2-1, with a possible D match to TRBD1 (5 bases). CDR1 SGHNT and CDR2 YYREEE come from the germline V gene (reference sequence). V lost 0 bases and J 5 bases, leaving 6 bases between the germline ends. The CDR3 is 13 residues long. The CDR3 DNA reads TGTGCCAGCAGCTTGGGCAGGGACAATGAGCAGTTCTTC. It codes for CASSLGRDNEQFF.

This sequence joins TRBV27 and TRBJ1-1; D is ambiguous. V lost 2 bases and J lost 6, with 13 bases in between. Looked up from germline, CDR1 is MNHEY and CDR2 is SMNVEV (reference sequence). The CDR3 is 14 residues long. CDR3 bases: TGTGCCAGCAGTTTAATTGCGGGGAGGGCTGAAGCTTTCTTT. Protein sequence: CASSLIAGRAEAFF.

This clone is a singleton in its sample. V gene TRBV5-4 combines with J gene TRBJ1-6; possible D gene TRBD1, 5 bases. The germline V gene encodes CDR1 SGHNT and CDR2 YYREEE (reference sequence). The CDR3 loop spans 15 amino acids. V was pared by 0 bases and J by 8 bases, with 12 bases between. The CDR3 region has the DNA TGTGCCAGCAGCTTGGTGCAGGGACTGGATTCACCCCTCCACTTT. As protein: CASSLVQGLDSPLHF.